This is a list of T cell receptor beta chains from one sample in a study of response to subunit inactivated influenza vaccine. TCRdb processed the RT-PCR reads anew with MiXCR; each CDR3 protein has one entry. The sample has hundreds of thousands of distinct CDR3 sequences; approximately 15% are singletons. The sequencing here drew on PBMCs from blood, taken 14 to 15 days before vaccination. The receptors were gathered from a middle-aged man who received an inactivated influenza vaccine. Both conserved end residues are trimmed from each CDR3. Fields, in order: CDR3 length, J gene, V gene, CDR3 protein.

len: 10
j_gene: TRBJ1-5
v_gene: TRBV7-2
CDR3aa: ASSSANQPQH

len: 14
j_gene: TRBJ2-2
v_gene: TRBV20-1
CDR3aa: SARDYLRTNTGELF

len: 12
j_gene: TRBJ2-2
v_gene: TRBV10-3
CDR3aa: AISEAWGSGELF

len: 14
j_gene: TRBJ2-1
v_gene: TRBV7-9
CDR3aa: ASSSSGQGKTNEQF

len: 14
j_gene: TRBJ2-7
v_gene: TRBV5-1
CDR3aa: ASSLFPGREIDEQY

len: 15
j_gene: TRBJ1-5
v_gene: TRBV6-2/TRBV6-3
CDR3aa: ASSYPPPRQIDQPQH

len: 12
j_gene: TRBJ2-7
v_gene: TRBV10-3
CDR3aa: AIRAGQGSYEQY

len: 13
j_gene: TRBJ2-5
v_gene: TRBV12-3/TRBV12-4
CDR3aa: ASRDAVDRGETQY

len: 14
j_gene: TRBJ2-2
v_gene: TRBV5-5
CDR3aa: ASSKVAGENTGELF

len: 13
j_gene: TRBJ2-3
v_gene: TRBV15
CDR3aa: ATSRASRGRGTQY

len: 9
j_gene: TRBJ2-5
v_gene: TRBV6-1
CDR3aa: ATLLSGPEY

len: 12
j_gene: TRBJ2-2
v_gene: TRBV25-1
CDR3aa: ASSEWTETGELF

len: 13
j_gene: TRBJ2-7
v_gene: TRBV7-3
CDR3aa: ASSPDRGVLNEQY

len: 14
j_gene: TRBJ1-1
v_gene: TRBV11-2
CDR3aa: ASSLAGQGVSTEAF

len: 10
j_gene: TRBJ2-3
v_gene: TRBV29-1
CDR3aa: SVTGVGDTQY

len: 12
j_gene: TRBJ2-5
v_gene: TRBV20-1
CDR3aa: SASDGRVKETQY

len: 12
j_gene: TRBJ1-2
v_gene: TRBV6-1
CDR3aa: ASSESTGNTGYT

len: 13
j_gene: TRBJ2-7
v_gene: TRBV27
CDR3aa: ASRLSRGGFYEQY

len: 13
j_gene: TRBJ2-7
v_gene: TRBV10-3
CDR3aa: AISEIDGGGYEQY

len: 14
j_gene: TRBJ2-5
v_gene: TRBV20-1
CDR3aa: SAYSLGGFHQETQY

len: 10
j_gene: TRBJ2-3
v_gene: TRBV12-3/TRBV12-4
CDR3aa: ASSFGQDTQY

len: 11
j_gene: TRBJ1-1
v_gene: TRBV29-1
CDR3aa: SVEGASNTEAF

len: 11
j_gene: TRBJ2-4
v_gene: TRBV20-1
CDR3aa: SARAFRVNIQY

len: 15
j_gene: TRBJ2-7
v_gene: TRBV28
CDR3aa: ASSLYPSDRGQHEQY

len: 14
j_gene: TRBJ2-1
v_gene: TRBV27
CDR3aa: ASSTNWESHYNEQF

len: 9
j_gene: TRBJ1-1
v_gene: TRBV27
CDR3aa: ASSSGVVAF

len: 13
j_gene: TRBJ2-5
v_gene: TRBV19
CDR3aa: ASSIGTGQRETQY

len: 12
j_gene: TRBJ2-1
v_gene: TRBV3-1
CDR3aa: ASSQGTPYNEQF

len: 13
j_gene: TRBJ2-7
v_gene: TRBV28
CDR3aa: ASSRKRQGPYEQY

len: 13
j_gene: TRBJ1-1
v_gene: TRBV9
CDR3aa: ASSVGIVGNTEAF

len: 14
j_gene: TRBJ2-1
v_gene: TRBV5-1
CDR3aa: ASSHTSGPNYNEQF

len: 15
j_gene: TRBJ1-1
v_gene: TRBV14
CDR3aa: ASSPGRAQGFNTEAF

len: 12
j_gene: TRBJ2-7
v_gene: TRBV7-2
CDR3aa: ASSSTWGGTEQY

len: 11
j_gene: TRBJ1-6
v_gene: TRBV10-3
CDR3aa: AIQDSGNSPLH

len: 13
j_gene: TRBJ2-3
v_gene: TRBV7-2
CDR3aa: ASGLAGGSTDTQY

len: 13
j_gene: TRBJ2-4
v_gene: TRBV28
CDR3aa: ASSFSRGERYIQY

len: 19
j_gene: TRBJ1-2
v_gene: TRBV12-3/TRBV12-4
CDR3aa: ASSSRDRAGLDGLLYYGYT

len: 14
j_gene: TRBJ2-1
v_gene: TRBV18
CDR3aa: ASSPQGTHSYNEQF

len: 14
j_gene: TRBJ2-7
v_gene: TRBV7-8
CDR3aa: ASSSRTSGRSYEQY

len: 11
j_gene: TRBJ1-2
v_gene: TRBV7-2
CDR3aa: ASSLPSGIGYT

len: 14
j_gene: TRBJ2-7
v_gene: TRBV7-2
CDR3aa: ASSPFRGQGSGEQY

len: 11
j_gene: TRBJ2-7
v_gene: TRBV25-1
CDR3aa: ASRSGGSYEQY

len: 10
j_gene: TRBJ2-7
v_gene: TRBV5-1
CDR3aa: ASSLDRGKQY

len: 14
j_gene: TRBJ2-1
v_gene: TRBV24-1
CDR3aa: ATSPGAGASYNEQF

len: 14
j_gene: TRBJ2-3
v_gene: TRBV3-1
CDR3aa: ASSLATSGATDTQY

len: 13
j_gene: TRBJ2-5
v_gene: TRBV6-2/TRBV6-3
CDR3aa: ASSYSSAGQETQY

len: 12
j_gene: TRBJ1-1
v_gene: TRBV5-1
CDR3aa: ASSLSGMSTEAF

len: 13
j_gene: TRBJ2-7
v_gene: TRBV10-3
CDR3aa: AISLHGVESYEQY

len: 14
j_gene: TRBJ1-1
v_gene: TRBV5-1
CDR3aa: ASRQPGQQRWTEAF

len: 13
j_gene: TRBJ2-1
v_gene: TRBV5-1
CDR3aa: ASSLAGSPYNEQF

len: 11
j_gene: TRBJ2-1
v_gene: TRBV7-9
CDR3aa: ASSLAGVISVF